This entry is about one TCR beta chain. Antigen unknown. The sample originates from a study of vaccination effects on CD4 cells after COVID-19. The CDR3 runs to 14 residues. Looked up from germline, CDR1 is MDHEN and CDR2 is SYDVKM. V lost 3 bases to trimming and J lost 4 bases, with 9 bases between them. The repertoire was sequenced with immunoSEQ multiplex PCR; TCRdb's copy has only in-frame clones and lacks some. The sample yields about 27,000 clones, approximately 80% seen once. The ViraFEST assay expanded antigen-specific CD4+ T cells with viral peptide pools before sequencing. The authors isolated CD4+ T cells after more than eight days of culture. People in the vaccine group had not been infected with SARS-CoV-2 before, and their nucleocapsid antibodies were negative. Wells each received some 2.2 million PBMC, cultured with about 10 IU/ml IL-2 and about 9.4 ug/ml peptides. Study outcomes and limitations: The vaccine-induced clones of healthy vaccinees included only 1 of 255 that cross-reacted with common cold coronaviruses. Sampling in the study covered few convalescent patients and included no early post-infection timepoints. Long after vaccination, the clones induced by infection and by vaccine shrank markedly in size.

V gene TRBV28 combines with J gene TRBJ1-4, with D unclear. The TCR sequence derives from a human donor who received a COVID-19 vaccine. The material sequenced was CD4+ T cells from PBMCs cultured with HCoV-NL63 spike peptides, taken before COVID-19 vaccination. The CDR3 reads CASSFQGGNEKLFF. In nucleotides, the CDR3 is TGTGCCAGCAGTTTTCAAGGCGGTAATGAAAAACTGTTTTTT.